Sequencing of this T cell receptor beta chain was carried out in a study of blood T cells in healthy people across ages (dated by TCRdb to the mid-2010s). Broadly, across the study: In model experiments, template switching captured about one uniquely barcoded TCR beta cDNA molecule for every two T cells. Age-related changes in TCR beta repertoire diversity were measured in the study by deep sequencing normalized with unique cDNA molecular identifiers. For two donors (one aged 18 to 29 and one aged 80 or older), the study analyzed two additional independent replicas of 1 million unique cDNA reads from the same blood draw. To avoid experimental bias, donors of different ages were spread randomly across the sequencing lanes. Donors were grouped into four age groups: young (average approximately 15 years), middle-aged (39), aged (roughly 67) and long-lived (about 89).

Donors were 35 to 40 systemically healthy Caucasian individuals from Russia aged about 6 to 100 years. Ten milliliters of peripheral blood were drawn from each donor into EDTA-treated Vacutainer tubes. PBMCs were isolated by Ficoll-Paque density-gradient centrifugation, with at least 6 million obtained per sample. Total RNA, at least 5 micrograms per sample, was extracted from PBMCs with Trizol reagent. For every donor, an aliquot of PBMCs went through flow cytometry to measure the percentages of naive CD45RAhigh/CD27high T cells. On this clonotype itself: No cognate antigen has been identified for it. Given a much more abundant clone one base away, this may be a read error.

At the junction V is shortened by 5 bases and J by 4 bases, with 12 bases in between. The CDR3 sequence holds 13 residues, the cysteine and phenylalanine included. Only CDR3 DNA is held: 39 bases, read in frame from base 1. In the germline V gene (reference sequence), CDR1 corresponds to SEHNR and CDR2 to FQNEAQ. Results and caveats for the whole study, not just this receptor: Donor CMV infection status was unknown, potentially confounding age-related changes in expanded clonotypes. As age increased, observed TCR beta diversity per million T cells dropped in a roughly linear way, and a significant reduction was already evident by age 40. The percentage of naive T cells measured by flow cytometry correlated strongly with observed TCR beta diversity. Estimates of total diversity based on one million sequenced T cells were considered lower bounds and underestimates. Since profiling was done on bulk unsorted PBMCs, naive and antigen-experienced compartments could not be conclusively compared. Compared with the aged group, the long-lived group had more naive CD4+ T cells, fewer expanded clones and increased TCR diversity, suggesting age selection.

Library preparation was by 5' RACE. The sample was run on an Illumina HiSeq 2500. The second PCR ran for about 6 to 12 cycles and used a J-beta primer mix along with a sample-barcoded 5' primer. A template-switch 5' adaptor carrying 12 random nucleotides introduced a unique molecular identifier onto each TCR beta cDNA molecule. At least 3 million CDR3-containing paired-end reads were obtained from each sample. First-strand cDNA was synthesized from all RNA with the Mint cDNA synthesis kit, primed by a TRBC-specific oligonucleotide. All cDNA was treated with uracil-DNA glycosylase and then went through a first 18-cycle PCR with the universal primers M1SS and BC2_uni_R. Turning to the authors' computational methods: Each sample was normalized by randomly selecting 1 million high-quality reads, each carrying a distinct molecular identifier. Reads with shared molecular identifiers were discarded instead of being binned into consensus sequences. MiTCR, set to a Q25 quality threshold and the strictest error-elimination algorithm, was used for CDR3 identification, clonotype clustering and error correction. A nonparametric unseen species model with Euler transformation was used to estimate lower-bound total TCR beta diversity. In-frame beta chains were kept once TCRdb had trimmed the public reads at Q25 with fastp and called clones with MiXCR. Records with the same CDR3 protein are collapsed into one entry carrying the most frequent genes and DNA. It is TCRdb's table, rather than the study itself, that gives the V and J calls and clone size. Present in this sample are roughly 680,000 distinct CDR3 sequences, roughly half of which were seen just once. About 14% of the sample is taken by the ten largest.

The chain uses TRBV7-9 and TRBJ2-7; no confident D gene assignment can be made. Sequenced material: blood. This TCR derives from a woman of 80 years or more in good health. The encoded CDR3 is CASSVNALYEQYF. The DNA sequence is as follows: TGTGCCAGCAGCGTAAATGCACTATACGAGCAGTACTTC.